These 22 T cell receptor beta chains originate from one sample sequenced in a study of T cell responses to AZD1222 COVID-19 vaccine. Data came from immunoSEQ multiplex PCR; TCRdb stores just in-frame clones and leaves some out. The repertoire holds about 140,000 clones, with roughly 88% as singletons. The sample here was peripheral blood, taken on day 0 of AZD1222 vaccination. Source of these receptors: an adult in good health.

The CDR3 is CSQARAGADEQYF. The CDR3 DNA reads TGCAGCCAAGCCCGGGCAGGGGCCGACGAGCAGTACTTC. The chain combines TRBV29-1 with TRBJ2-7; TRBD1 is a possible D gene (6 bases). The CDR3 has 13 residues. V was shortened by 8 bases and J by 5 bases, with 19 bases between the two germline ends. Germline V gene data show CDR1 as SQVTM and CDR2 as ANQGSEA.

The chain has TRBV6-5 and TRBJ1-2, with D perhaps matching TRBD1 (6 bases). Germline V CDR1 and CDR2: MNHEY, SVGAGI. CDR3 length: 14 residues. V was shortened by 2 bases and J by 2 bases, with 9 bases between the two germline ends. For the CDR3, the DNA is TGTGCCAGCAGTTACACCCAGGGGAACTATGGCTACACCTTC. As protein: CASSYTQGNYGYTF.

V gene TRBV19 combines with J gene TRBJ1-1; 10 nucleotides match TRBD1. The CDR3 extends over 16 amino acids. The V gene end was trimmed by 3 bases and the J gene end by 3 bases; junction bases not matched to a gene: 7. Germline CDR1 LNHDA, CDR2 SQIVND (reference sequence). The CDR3 spells CASSITGTGDYTEAFF. CDR3 DNA: TGTGCCAGTAGTATCACCGGGACAGGGGATTACACTGAAGCTTTCTTT.

The CDR3 region has the DNA TGTGCCAGCAGCCTCGAGGGGGGTACCTATGGCTACACCTTC. This encodes CASSLEGGTYGYTF. The chain has TRBV27 and TRBJ1-2, with a tentative D call TRBD1 (6 bases). The ends were cut back, 6 bases at V and 4 bases at J, with 15 bases in the middle. The CDR3 spans 14 residues. The germline CDR1 and CDR2 sequences are MNHEY and SMNVEV (reference sequence).

The sample holds a few counts of this clone. This chain links TRBV27 with TRBJ1-4; no clear D. The CDR3 runs 14 residues. Germline assignment: CDR1 MNHEY and CDR2 SMNVEV (reference sequence). Trimming left V 6 bases short and J 5 bases short, with 13 bases between. The CDR3 DNA sequence: TGTGCCAGCAGACCAACCAGGAAGAATGAAAAACTGTTTTTT. Residues: CASRPTRKNEKLFF.

This chain uses TRBV3-1 (or the pseudogene TRBV3-2) with TRBJ2-1; 7 positions match TRBD2. The CDR3 loop spans 16 amino acids. The ends lost 4 bases at V and 3 bases at J; junction bases unmatched: 9. Looked up from germline, CDR1 is LGHDT and CDR2 is YNNKEL (reference sequence). The CDR3 sequence: CASSLFSSGLYNEQFF. CDR3 DNA sequence: TGTGCCAGCAGCCTTTTTTCTAGCGGTCTCTACAATGAGCAGTTCTTC.

The gene calls are TRBV5-1 and TRBJ2-7, with D perhaps TRBD1 (5 bases). CDR3 length: 15 amino acids. The V and J ends lost 0 bases and 2 bases respectively, with 12 bases between them. Germline V lookup: CDR1 SGHRS, CDR2 YFSETQ. CDR3 loop: CASSLVPGQTYEQYF. CDR3 nucleotide sequence: TGCGCCAGCAGCTTGGTCCCAGGGCAGACCTACGAGCAGTACTTC.

The chain combines TRBV11-2 with TRBJ1-6, with D unclear. The V and J ends lost 1 base and 14 bases respectively, with 12 bases between them. Looked up from germline, CDR1 is SGHAT and CDR2 is FQNNGV. The CDR3 has 13 amino acids. The CDR3 DNA is TGTGCCAGCAGCTTAGTAGGCAATAGGGCCCTCCACTTT. This translates into CASSLVGNRALHF.

The chain combines TRBV7-2 with TRBJ2-3; D might be TRBD2 (5 bases). The V gene's germline CDR1 is SGHTA and CDR2 FQGNSA. V was clipped by 7 bases and J by 4 bases, with 12 bases between them. The CDR3 is 13 amino acids. The CDR3 DNA reads TGTGCCAGCAACCATATAGCGCCAGATACGCAGTATTTT. Translating it yields CASNHIAPDTQYF.

The chain joins TRBV5-1 to TRBJ1-4; 12 nucleotides line up with TRBD1. The CDR3 contains 18 residues. After removal of 4 bases from V and 2 bases from J, the junction contained 9 bases not matched to a gene. Germline CDR1 SGHRS, CDR2 YFSETQ. CDR3 sequence (DNA): TGCGCCAGCAGCAAGGGACAGGGGGCATTGATGACTAATGAAAAACTGTTTTTT. Translation: CASSKGQGALMTNEKLFF.

This chain uses TRBV30 with TRBJ2-7; D is ambiguous. CDR1 and CDR2 from the germline V gene are GTSNPN and SVGIG (reference sequence). The CDR3 extends over 11 amino acids. Trimming shortened V by 2 bases and J by 5 bases, and 7 bases separated the two germline ends. This CDR3 is CAWSFADEQYF. In nucleotides, the CDR3 is TGTGCCTGGAGTTTTGCGGACGAGCAGTACTTC. Full variable domain (rest looked up from reference TRBV30 and TRBJ2-7): SQTIHQWPATLVQPVGSPLSLECTVEGTSNPNLYWYRQAAGRGLQLLFYSVGIGQISSEVPQNLSASRPQDRQFILSSKKLLLSDSGFYLCAWSFADEQYFGPGTRLTVT.

V gene TRBV20-1 combines with J gene TRBJ1-2; 11 bases are a match to TRBD1. The germline V gene encodes CDR1 DFQATT and CDR2 SNEGSKA (reference sequence). The CDR3 totals 13 residues. V was pared by 3 bases and J by 12 bases, with 9 bases of the junction left unmatched. The CDR3 sequence is CSASGQGARPHTF. The CDR3 bases are TGCAGTGCTAGTGGACAGGGGGCAAGGCCCCACACCTTC.

The rearrangement joins TRBV30 to TRBJ1-2; TRBD1 is a possible D gene (5 bases). V was pared by 1 base and J by 7 bases, with 10 bases between. CDR3 length equals 12 residues. Germline V lookup: CDR1 GTSNPN, CDR2 SVGIG (reference sequence). The CDR3 region has the DNA TGTGCCTGGAGTGACAGGCCCGGTGGCTACACCTTC. It is translated as CAWSDRPGGYTF.

This chain links TRBV5-1 with TRBJ1-1; D remains unclear. The germline gives CDR1 SGHRS, CDR2 YFSETQ. V was shortened by 4 bases and J by 3 bases, with 10 bases between the two germline ends. The CDR3 extends over 13 amino acids. The CDR3 loop is CASSPGLDTEAFF. DNA for the CDR3: TGCGCCAGCAGCCCGGGTTTGGACACTGAAGCTTTCTTT. The full variable domain, rest sourced from reference TRBV5-1 and TRBJ1-1, is KAGVTQTPRYLIKTRGQQVTLSCSPISGHRSVSWYQQTPGQGLQFLFEYFSETQRNKGNFPGRFSGRQFSNSRSEMNVSTLELGDSALYLCASSPGLDTEAFFGQGTRLTVV.

The chain links TRBV6-5 to TRBJ2-1; 14 bases line up with TRBD2. The V gene end was trimmed by 8 bases and the J gene end by 8 bases; junction bases not matched to a gene: 8. The CDR3 has 15 residues. Germline loops: CDR1 MNHEY, CDR2 SVGAGI. DNA of the CDR3: TGTGCCAGCGAAAGACTAGCGGGAGGGCCTTATGAGCAGTTCTTC. Protein: CASERLAGGPYEQFF.

The chain is built from TRBV19 and TRBJ1-2; D gene uncertain. The CDR3 loop spans 16 amino acids. Germline V gene data show CDR1 as LNHDA and CDR2 as SQIVND (reference sequence). With 1 base removed from V and 0 bases from J, the gap between germline ends came to 12 bases. The CDR3 DNA sequence: TGTGCCAGTAGTATAGCGGCTTCCCGCTCTAACTATGGCTACACCTTC. Encoded protein: CASSIAASRSNYGYTF.

The chain uses TRBV18 and TRBJ1-2, with 9 bases that match TRBD1. The V and J ends lost 6 bases and 7 bases, in that order; junction bases with no gene match: 9. The CDR3 length is 14 residues. Germline-derived CDR1 and CDR2 are KGHSH and LQKENI. CDR3 nucleotide sequence: TGTGCCAGCTCTCAACAGGGGGCGAAGCCTGGCTACACCTTC. It encodes CASSQQGAKPGYTF.

The CDR3 sequence: CASSEYRAVYTF. The CDR3 DNA reads TGTGCCAGCAGTGAATACAGGGCAGTCTACACCTTC. This chain uses TRBV2 with TRBJ1-2; maybe TRBD1 (6 bases). V was pared by 2 bases and J by 10 bases, with 11 bases between. This CDR3 has 12 amino acids. The germline V gene has CDR1 SNHLY and CDR2 FYNNEI.

The chain joins TRBV28 to TRBJ1-2; tentative D call: TRBD1 (6 bases). Germline V lookup: CDR1 MDHEN, CDR2 SYDVKM. This CDR3 has 15 residues. The ends were cut back, 2 bases at V and 2 bases at J, with 12 bases in the middle. CDR3: CASSLGVQGNYGYTF. DNA of the CDR3: TGTGCCAGCAGTTTAGGCGTGCAGGGGAACTATGGCTACACCTTC.

The chain employs TRBV2 and TRBJ1-1, with D perhaps matching TRBD1 (6 bases). The CDR3 spans 12 residues. Per germline, CDR1 SNHLY and CDR2 FYNNEI. V was shortened by 7 bases and J by 6 bases, with 12 bases between the two germline ends. The CDR3: CASTLRGAEAFF. In DNA form, the CDR3 reads TGTGCCAGCACCTTGAGGGGGGCTGAAGCTTTCTTT.

The genes are TRBV15 and TRBJ1-1, with TRBD1 as a possible D gene (6 bases). V was cut by 0 bases and J by 6 bases, with 11 bases left in between. In germline, CDR1 is LNHNV, CDR2 YYDKDF (reference sequence). This CDR3 is 14 amino acids long. The CDR3 nucleotides are TGTGCCACCAGCAGAGATCAGGGGCTTGCTGAAGCTTTCTTT. This codes for CATSRDQGLAEAFF.

This clone was seen only once. This chain joins TRBV7-3 and TRBJ1-1; 10 nucleotides match TRBD1. The length of the CDR3 is 13 residues. The junction had 7 bases not matched to a gene; V was cut back by 5 bases and J by 10 bases. CDR1 and CDR2 (germline): SGHTA, FQGTGA. CDR3 bases: TGTGCCAGCAGCCAAGGGGACAGGGGATCAGCTTTCTTT. This gives the protein CASSQGDRGSAFF.